The rows below give T cell receptor beta chains drawn from one sample of a study of OX40 agonist ivuxolimab in advanced cancers. Using immunoSEQ multiplex PCR, the repertoire was profiled, and TCRdb retains in-frame clones only, with some absent. The sample contains 55,000 to 65,000 clones, 86% of which appear only once. The sample consisted of CD4+ or CD8+ T cells sorted from blood, taken in a trial of the OX40 agonist ivuxolimab. The source of these receptors is an adult with an advanced solid tumor such as melanoma, head and neck, liver or kidney cancer. Each CDR3 is given with its conserved first and last residue. A D gene is named only where the DNA matches it firmly. Only part of the rows carry a size: once, few, many, or a class if the clone is expanded.

d_gene: -
j_gene: TRBJ1-1
v_gene: TRBV18
abundance: few
CDR3nt: TGTGCCAGCTCCCACCACATAACAGAAAACACTGAAGCTTTCTTT
CDR3aa: CASSHHITENTEAFF

d_gene: TRBD2
j_gene: TRBJ2-2
v_gene: TRBV9
abundance: -
CDR3nt: TGTGCCAGCAGCGTAGGACTAGCGGGGGCCCCGGGCACCGGGGAGCTGTTTTTT
CDR3aa: CASSVGLAGAPGTGELFF

d_gene: -
j_gene: TRBJ1-1
v_gene: TRBV19
abundance: -
CDR3nt: TGTGCCAGAGATCCCAGGGCCTATGAAGCTTTCTTT
CDR3aa: CARDPRAYEAFF

d_gene: -
j_gene: TRBJ2-3
v_gene: TRBV15
abundance: -
CDR3nt: TGTGCCACCAGCAGAGTAACCGGGGAAAGCGCAGATACGCAGTATTTT
CDR3aa: CATSRVTGESADTQYF

d_gene: TRBD1
j_gene: TRBJ1-3
v_gene: TRBV7-2
abundance: -
CDR3nt: TGTGCCAGCAGCCCCCCGGGACAGCGCTCTGGAAACACCATATATTTT
CDR3aa: CASSPPGQRSGNTIYF

d_gene: -
j_gene: TRBJ2-2
v_gene: TRBV11-2
abundance: -
CDR3nt: TGTGCCAGCAGCCCCTCGACAGGCCTTCGGACCGGGGAGCTGTTTTTT
CDR3aa: CASSPSTGLRTGELFF

d_gene: -
j_gene: TRBJ2-3
v_gene: TRBV4-1
abundance: -
CDR3nt: TGCGCCAGCAGCCAGGGGCAGCCCTACACAGATACGCAGTATTTT
CDR3aa: CASSQGQPYTDTQYF

d_gene: -
j_gene: TRBJ2-5
v_gene: TRBV7-2
abundance: -
CDR3nt: TGTGCCAGCAGCTCCACCAGTGGAGAGACCCAGTACTTC
CDR3aa: CASSSTSGETQYF

d_gene: TRBD2
j_gene: TRBJ2-7
v_gene: TRBV13
abundance: -
CDR3nt: TGTGCCAGCAGCACCATGGGGGGGATGTACGAGCAGTACTTC
CDR3aa: CASSTMGGMYEQYF

d_gene: -
j_gene: TRBJ1-1
v_gene: TRBV7-8
abundance: -
CDR3nt: TGTGCCAGCAGCTTAAATGTTCTGAACACTGAAGCTTTCTTT
CDR3aa: CASSLNVLNTEAFF

d_gene: -
j_gene: TRBJ1-1
v_gene: TRBV6-4
abundance: -
CDR3nt: TGTGCCAGCAGTGACTCAGACAGAGGGACTGAAGCTTTCTTT
CDR3aa: CASSDSDRGTEAFF

d_gene: -
j_gene: TRBJ2-7
v_gene: TRBV6-6
abundance: -
CDR3nt: TGTGCCAGCAGTCCTACCGGGACGGTCTACGAGCAGTACTTC
CDR3aa: CASSPTGTVYEQYF

d_gene: -
j_gene: TRBJ2-5
v_gene: TRBV29-1
abundance: -
CDR3nt: TGCAGCGCGGGACCACAAGAGGGGACCCAGTACTTC
CDR3aa: CSAGPQEGTQYF

d_gene: -
j_gene: TRBJ1-1
v_gene: TRBV29-1
abundance: -
CDR3nt: TGCAGCGTTGGAGGCTGGCCCGACACTGAAGCTTTCTTT
CDR3aa: CSVGGWPDTEAFF

d_gene: -
j_gene: TRBJ2-2
v_gene: TRBV9
abundance: -
CDR3nt: TGTGCCAGCAGCGTAGCCGGGGGCTTCACCGGGGAGCTGTTTTTT
CDR3aa: CASSVAGGFTGELFF

d_gene: -
j_gene: TRBJ1-4
v_gene: TRBV7-9
abundance: -
CDR3nt: TGTGCCAGCAGCTTAGGAGGGACTAGTAATGAAAAACTGTTTTTT
CDR3aa: CASSLGGTSNEKLFF

d_gene: -
j_gene: TRBJ2-2
v_gene: TRBV2
abundance: -
CDR3nt: TGTGCCAGCAGTGATTTCACCGGGGAGCTGTTTTTT
CDR3aa: CASSDFTGELFF

d_gene: -
j_gene: TRBJ2-2
v_gene: TRBV10-1
abundance: -
CDR3nt: TGCGCCAGCAGGACCCTCCAAGACACCGGGGAGCTGTTTTTT
CDR3aa: CASRTLQDTGELFF

d_gene: TRBD2
j_gene: TRBJ2-7
v_gene: TRBV6-5
abundance: -
CDR3nt: TGTGCCAGCAGTTACTCACGGGGGGATTCCTACGAGCAGTACTTC
CDR3aa: CASSYSRGDSYEQYF

d_gene: -
j_gene: TRBJ2-2
v_gene: TRBV5-4
abundance: -
CDR3nt: TGTGCCAGCACCGAATTCATGCCGGGGGCGGACACCGGGGAGCTGTTTTTT
CDR3aa: CASTEFMPGADTGELFF

d_gene: -
j_gene: TRBJ1-2
v_gene: TRBV5-4
abundance: -
CDR3nt: TGTGCCAGCAGCTTGGAAGGCGGGGTCCGGGGGTCTGGCGGCTACACCTTC
CDR3aa: CASSLEGGVRGSGGYTF

d_gene: TRBD1
j_gene: TRBJ2-5
v_gene: TRBV5-5
abundance: few
CDR3nt: TGTGCCAGCAGCCCCCAGGGGGAAGAGACCCAGTACTTC
CDR3aa: CASSPQGEETQYF

d_gene: -
j_gene: TRBJ2-7
v_gene: TRBV5-4
abundance: -
CDR3nt: TGTGCCAGCAGCTTCGGGCGGACCTCCTACGAGCAGTACTTC
CDR3aa: CASSFGRTSYEQYF

d_gene: -
j_gene: TRBJ1-1
v_gene: TRBV29-1
abundance: few
CDR3nt: TGCAGCGCTAGGGAGACAGCGAACACTGAAGCTTTCTTT
CDR3aa: CSARETANTEAFF

d_gene: TRBD1
j_gene: TRBJ1-1
v_gene: TRBV19
abundance: -
CDR3nt: TGTGCCAGTACCATGGGACAGGGCCGAACTAGCGTTGAAGCTTTCTTT
CDR3aa: CASTMGQGRTSVEAFF

d_gene: -
j_gene: TRBJ1-2
v_gene: TRBV2
abundance: -
CDR3nt: TGTGCCAGCAGTGATTCAGGGATTGGCTACACCTTC
CDR3aa: CASSDSGIGYTF

d_gene: TRBD2
j_gene: TRBJ2-3
v_gene: TRBV30
abundance: -
CDR3nt: TGTGCCTGCCCTGCGGTCGGTAGCGGGGGCACAGATACGCAGTATTTT
CDR3aa: CACPAVGSGGTDTQYF

d_gene: -
j_gene: TRBJ1-1
v_gene: TRBV6-1
abundance: -
CDR3nt: TGTGCCAGCGGGTGGGGGGTGAGTATGAACACTGAAGCTTTCTTT
CDR3aa: CASGWGVSMNTEAFF

d_gene: -
j_gene: TRBJ1-1
v_gene: TRBV30
abundance: -
CDR3nt: TGTGCCTGGTCACAGCTCATGAACACTGAAGCTTTCTTT
CDR3aa: CAWSQLMNTEAFF

d_gene: -
j_gene: TRBJ2-1
v_gene: TRBV18
abundance: -
CDR3nt: TGTGCCAGCTCACCATCCCTCTCCGATGAGCAGTTCTTC
CDR3aa: CASSPSLSDEQFF

d_gene: TRBD1
j_gene: TRBJ1-4
v_gene: TRBV19
abundance: -
CDR3nt: TGTGCCAGTGCCGACAGGGCGCGTGAAAAACTGTTTTTT
CDR3aa: CASADRAREKLFF

d_gene: TRBD1
j_gene: TRBJ1-5
v_gene: TRBV12-5
abundance: -
CDR3nt: TGTGCTAGTGGCATCACAGGGGTTCAGCCCCAGCATTTT
CDR3aa: CASGITGVQPQHF

d_gene: TRBD1
j_gene: TRBJ2-5
v_gene: TRBV5-1
abundance: -
CDR3nt: TGCGCCAGCAGCTTGGGGGGACAGCAAGAGACCCAGTACTTC
CDR3aa: CASSLGGQQETQYF